This T cell receptor (beta chain) was identified during a study of blood T cell repertoires in COVID-19. CDR3 length: 13 amino acids. Germline loops: CDR1 SNHLY, CDR2 FYNNEI. Trimming took 2 bases from V and 2 from J, leaving 6 bases between them. TCRdb's copy holds only in-frame clones and misses some; the assay was immunoSEQ multiplex PCR. The table records 200,000 or so clones, around 83% of them present only once. The rearrangement links TRBV2 to TRBJ1-2; D is unresolved. The TCR sequence derives from a man aged 40-49 years who had recovered from COVID-19. The specimen sequenced was peripheral blood. The CDR3 DNA follows: TGTGCCAGCAGTGAAAGGCGGAACTATGGCTACACCTTC. Encoded protein: CASSERRNYGYTF.